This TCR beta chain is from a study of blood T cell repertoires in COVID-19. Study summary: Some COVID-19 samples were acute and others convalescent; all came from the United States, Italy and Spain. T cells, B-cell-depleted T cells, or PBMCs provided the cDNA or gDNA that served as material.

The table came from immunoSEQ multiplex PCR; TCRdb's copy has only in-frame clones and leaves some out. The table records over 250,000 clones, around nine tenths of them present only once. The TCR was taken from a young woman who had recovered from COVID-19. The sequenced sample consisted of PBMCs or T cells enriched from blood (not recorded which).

The CDR3 sequence: CASSRTRSGQGTSTEAFF. The DNA for the CDR3 is TGTGCCAGCTCACGAACAAGATCGGGACAGGGGACGAGCACTGAAGCTTTCTTT. The J gene is TRBJ1-1, the V gene TRBV18; 10 bases line up with TRBD1. Losses at the gene ends were 4 bases for V and 4 bases for J; bases not matched to a gene: 15. CDR1 KGHSH and CDR2 LQKENI come from the germline V gene. The CDR3 loop spans 18 amino acids.